What follows are 12 T cell receptor beta chains derived from one specimen sequenced in a study of CD8 T cells in Susac syndrome. RNA totalling roughly 0.5 to 1 ug underwent reverse transcription with random hexamers. MiXCR was run by TCRdb on the immunoSEQ multiplex PCR reads, yielding one entry per CDR3 protein. Found here are about 80,000 distinct CDR3 sequences, roughly 96% of them singletons; the top ten hold about 0.39%. Sequencing used CD8+ T cells from PBMCs. The receptors here all came from a human donor with Susac syndrome.

The chain combines TRBV4-3 with TRBJ2-3; 7 bases align to TRBD1. CDR1 and CDR2 (germline): LGHNA, YSLEER. Trimming cost V 3 bases and J 3 bases; bases outside gene matches: 9. The CDR3 is 16 amino acids. The CDR3 DNA sequence: TGCGCCAGCAGCCACGAACCGGGACAGAATACAGATACGCAGTATTTT. Its protein product is CASSHEPGQNTDTQYF.

The chain carries TRBV2 and TRBJ2-2, with a tentative D call TRBD2 (6 bases). CDR3 size: 15 residues. Trimming took 4 bases from V and 3 from J, leaving 12 bases between them. From germline, CDR1 is SNHLY and CDR2 FYNNEI. The CDR3 coding sequence is TGTGCCAGCAGTGTTGGGGGGTTGTACACCGGGGAGCTGTTTTTT. Translating it yields CASSVGGLYTGELFF.

V usage is TRBV14 and J usage is TRBJ2-2; D not certain. This CDR3 has 13 amino acids. Germline CDR1 SGHDN, CDR2 FVKESK. V was clipped by 0 bases and J by 8 bases, with 7 bases between them. CDR3 DNA: TGTGCCAGCAGCCAAGAGTGGTCTGGGGAGCTGTTTTTT. Amino acid sequence: CASSQEWSGELFF.

This clonotype was observed once. J is TRBJ2-5 and V is TRBV27; no firm D call. The CDR3 covers 13 residues. Per germline, CDR1 MNHEY and CDR2 SMNVEV (reference sequence). The ends were cut back, 4 bases at V and 1 base at J, with 7 bases in the middle. The CDR3 region has the DNA TGTGCCAGCAGTTGGAGCAGCCAAGAGACCCAGTACTTC. Its translation is CASSWSSQETQYF.

V usage is TRBV5-6 and J usage is TRBJ2-3; no clear D gene. CDR3 size: 13 residues. Per germline, CDR1 SGHDT and CDR2 YYEEEE. V was clipped by 2 bases and J by 3 bases, with 7 bases between them. CDR3 bases: TGTGCCAGCAGCTTTGGGGAAACAGATACGCAGTATTTT. This translates into CASSFGETDTQYF. The full variable domain, its missing parts supplied by reference TRBV5-6 and TRBJ2-3, is DAGVTQSPTHLIKTRGQQVTLRCSPKSGHDTVSWYQQALGQGPQFIFQYYEEEERQRGNFPDRFSGHQFPNYSSELNVNALLLGDSALYLCASSFGETDTQYFGPGTRLTVL.

The rearrangement links TRBV29-1 to TRBJ2-7; 9 nucleotides line up with TRBD1. V gave up 4 bases and J gave up 1 base; unmatched junction bases: 5. The CDR3 runs to 14 residues. Germline loops: CDR1 SQVTM, CDR2 ANQGSEA. This CDR3 is CSVVSGQGSYEQYF. In DNA form, the CDR3 reads TGCAGCGTTGTCTCGGGACAGGGATCCTACGAGCAGTACTTC.

V and J are TRBV12-3 or TRBV12-4 and TRBJ2-5, with D perhaps matching TRBD2 (5 bases). V was clipped by 1 base and J by 5 bases, with 8 bases between them. The CDR3 totals 13 residues. This CDR3 is CASSLGPGETQYF. DNA of the CDR3: TGTGCCAGCAGTTTAGGTCCGGGGGAGACCCAGTACTTC.

V is TRBV7-9 and J is TRBJ2-7, with TRBD1 matching 10 bases. Germline V gene sequence: CDR1 SEHNR, CDR2 FQNEAQ (reference sequence). V trimming: 7 bases; J trimming: 6 bases; junction bases outside the gene matches: 6. CDR3 length: 13 amino acids. CDR3 coding DNA: TGTGCCAGCATCTCGACAGGGGGCATCGAGCAGTACTTC. It translates to CASISTGGIEQYF. The full variable domain, rest sourced from reference TRBV7-9 and TRBJ2-7, is DTGVSQNPRHKITKRGQNVTFRCDPISEHNRLYWYRQTLGQGPEFLTYFQNEAQLEKSRLLSDRFSAERPKGSFSTLEIQRTEQGDSAMYLCASISTGGIEQYFGPGTRLTVT.

The J gene is TRBJ1-5, the V gene TRBV5-6; D gene unclear. Per the germline V gene, CDR1 is SGHDT and CDR2 is YYEEEE. V was clipped by 0 bases and J by 6 bases, with 4 bases between them. The CDR3 has 12 amino acids. The CDR3 protein is CASSLEGQPQHF. In DNA form, the CDR3 reads TGTGCCAGCAGCTTGGAGGGTCAGCCCCAGCATTTT.

The CDR3 region has the DNA TGCAGTGCCCGGGCTAGCGGGATGGGAGAGACCCAGTACTTC. The encoded protein is CSARASGMGETQYF. The chain recombines TRBV20-1 with TRBJ2-5; 9 bases agree with TRBD2. Losses at the gene ends were 6 bases for V and 4 bases for J; bases not matched to a gene: 9. The germline V gene encodes CDR1 DFQATT and CDR2 SNEGSKA (reference sequence). The CDR3 loop spans 14 amino acids.

The V and J genes are TRBV29-1 and TRBJ2-1, with D unclear. V lost 4 bases to trimming and J lost 0 bases, with 10 bases between them. Germline V gene lookup returns CDR1 SQVTM and CDR2 ANQGSEA. This CDR3 is built from 14 residues. The CDR3: CSVGGTSSYNEQFF. CDR3 bases: TGCAGCGTTGGAGGCACAAGCTCCTACAATGAGCAGTTCTTC.

This clonotype was seen once. V is TRBV20-1 and J is TRBJ2-7; the match to TRBD2 covers 8 bases. V shed 5 bases and J 3 bases; nucleotides not matched to a gene: 12. Germline CDR1 and CDR2: DFQATT and SNEGSKA (reference sequence). The CDR3 is 15 residues long. The CDR3 nucleotides are TGCAGTGCTCCGACCCTAGCGGGCCGAGTCTACGAGCAGTACTTC. It encodes CSAPTLAGRVYEQYF.